These 29 T cell receptor beta chains came from one sample sequenced in a study of T cell responses to AZD1222 COVID-19 vaccine. Sequencing was performed with immunoSEQ multiplex PCR; in TCRdb, only in-frame clones are kept and a portion is missing. The sample contains over 75,000 clones, 80% to 90% of which appear only once. Sequencing used peripheral blood, obtained 28 days after the second AZD1222 dose. These receptors all come from an adult who received the AZD1222 COVID-19 vaccine.

The rearrangement links TRBV12-3 or TRBV12-4 to TRBJ2-3; D tentatively reads TRBD1 or TRBD2 (5 bases each). Trimming removed 8 bases at V and 5 bases at J, with 14 bases between. The CDR3 contains 13 residues. The CDR3 bases are TGTGCCAGCGGGGGTGCTAGGGGAGATACGCAGTATTTT. This sequence encodes CASGGARGDTQYF.

The CDR3 sequence: CATLRDSDYEQYF. CDR3 bases: TGTGCCACCCTTAGGGACAGCGACTACGAGCAGTACTTC. The rearrangement links TRBV10-3 to TRBJ2-7; 7 bases are shared with TRBD1. Germline-derived CDR1 and CDR2 are ENHRY and SYGVKD. The V gene end was trimmed by 10 bases and the J gene end by 3 bases; junction bases not matched to a gene: 9. The CDR3 totals 13 residues.

The chain has TRBV19 and TRBJ2-1; TRBD2 matches 14 bases. The V segment lost 4 bases and the J segment 10 bases; nucleotides outside the gene matches: 15. The CDR3 sequence is 18 residues long. Germline CDR1 and CDR2: LNHDA and SQIVND (reference sequence). CDR3 in DNA: TGTGCCAGTAGTACCCAAGCTGGGACTAGCGGGAGTATTCGGGAGCAGTTCTTC. It encodes CASSTQAGTSGSIREQFF.

This clone was picked up one time. V and J are TRBV12-5 and TRBJ1-1, with D perhaps TRBD1 (5 bases). Germline values: CDR1 LGHNT, CDR2 FRNRAP. V lost 6 bases, J lost 4 bases, and 9 bases lay in between. The CDR3 extends over 12 amino acids. The DNA of the CDR3 is TGTGCTAGTGGCCTAGGGGCCACTGAAGCTTTCTTT. Encoded protein: CASGLGATEAFF.

V is TRBV29-1 and J is TRBJ2-7; 8 nucleotides align to TRBD1. There are 14 residues in the CDR3. The ends lost 0 bases at V and 1 base at J; junction bases unmatched: 2. Looked up from germline, CDR1 is SQVTM and CDR2 is ANQGSEA. The CDR3 loop reads CSVEEWDRSYEQYF. As DNA, the CDR3 is TGCAGCGTTGAAGAATGGGACAGGTCCTACGAGCAGTACTTC.

This clone appeared once. This chain joins TRBV29-1 and TRBJ2-1, with D possibly TRBD1 on 6 matching bases. V shed 4 bases and J shed 6 bases, with 16 bases lying between them. CDR1 is SQVTM, CDR2 ANQGSEA, per germline. CDR3 length equals 14 residues. CDR3 in amino acids: CSVALLLGGNEQFF. The CDR3, as DNA: TGCAGCGTTGCCCTCCTTCTAGGGGGCAATGAGCAGTTCTTC.

The V call is TRBV18, the J call TRBJ2-1; 9 bases line up with TRBD1. Trimming at V came to 4 bases and at J to 5 bases, leaving 6 bases not matched to a gene. The CDR3 length is 15 residues. Germline V gives CDR1 KGHSH, CDR2 LQKENI. CDR3 DNA: TGTGCCAGCTCACAACTGGGACAGGGAGACAATGAGCAGTTCTTC. Translating gives CASSQLGQGDNEQFF.

This sequence joins TRBV28 and TRBJ1-1; D is perhaps TRBD1 (5 bases). The CDR3 extends over 14 amino acids. V lost 6 bases to trimming and J lost 5 bases, with 16 bases between them. Germline lookup yields CDR1 MDHEN and CDR2 SYDVKM. The CDR3: CASSLGTVLTEAFF. The CDR3 DNA reads as TGTGCCAGCAGCCTAGGGACGGTATTAACTGAAGCTTTCTTT.

In its sample, this clone was seen once. The chain joins TRBV9 to TRBJ1-1; possible D gene TRBD1, 5 bases. The germline V gene has CDR1 SGDLS and CDR2 YYNGEE. CDR3 size: 15 residues. The V and J ends lost 4 bases and 3 bases respectively, with 16 bases between them. The CDR3 nucleotides read TGTGCCAGCAGCCCGGGGGTGAGGGATCACACTGAAGCTTTCTTT. Its protein is CASSPGVRDHTEAFF.

The V gene is TRBV9, the J gene TRBJ1-2, with no clear D. Trimming cost V 2 bases and J 0 bases, with 11 bases left between them. Per germline, CDR1 SGDLS and CDR2 YYNGEE. The CDR3 extends over 15 amino acids. CDR3 bases: TGTGCCAGCAGCGTCCAGACGAACCCTAACTATGGCTACACCTTC. This codes for CASSVQTNPNYGYTF.

V and J are TRBV24-1 and TRBJ1-2; D unresolved. The V end was cut by 0 bases, the J end by 5 bases, with 12 bases between. The CDR3 sequence is 15 residues long. From germline, CDR1 is KGHDR and CDR2 SFDVKD. Here the CDR3 reads CATSDLPSKGYGYTF. The CDR3 coding sequence is TGTGCCACCAGTGATTTGCCGTCGAAAGGGTATGGCTACACCTTC.

The chain combines TRBV28 with TRBJ2-2; unclear D gene. CDR1 and CDR2 (germline): MDHEN, SYDVKM. This CDR3 contains 14 residues. Trimming left V 7 bases short and J 0 bases short, with 9 bases between. The CDR3: CASNRAANTGELFF. The CDR3 DNA is TGTGCCAGCAATCGGGCTGCGAACACCGGGGAGCTGTTTTTT.

V gene TRBV7-2 combines with J gene TRBJ2-1; D ambiguous. Germline CDR1 SGHTA, CDR2 FQGNSA. The CDR3 has 12 residues. V gave up 5 bases and J gave up 8 bases, with 10 bases separating them. The CDR3 DNA reads TGTGCCAGCAGCCCGCAATGGGATGAGCAGTTCTTC. It yields the protein CASSPQWDEQFF.

The rearrangement uses TRBV7-9 and TRBJ2-1; D is unresolved. The CDR3 loop spans 13 amino acids. The germline CDR1 and CDR2 sequences are SEHNR and FQNEAQ (reference sequence). The germline V and J ends were trimmed by 5 bases and 7 bases, with 12 bases remaining between them. The CDR3 spells CASSPRRGNEQFF. Here the CDR3 DNA reads TGTGCCAGCAGCCCCAGGCGAGGTAATGAGCAGTTCTTC.

The gene calls are TRBV5-1 and TRBJ1-1; perhaps TRBD1 as D (5 bases). From germline, CDR1 is SGHRS and CDR2 YFSETQ. V gave up 0 bases and J gave up 4 bases, with 13 bases separating them. There are 15 residues in the CDR3. The CDR3 loop reads CASSLEGGAATEAFF. CDR3 coding DNA: TGCGCCAGCAGCTTGGAGGGAGGGGCGGCCACTGAAGCTTTCTTT.

The genes are TRBV15 and TRBJ2-7; TRBD1 matches at 12 bases. The J segment lost 5 bases and the V segment lost 0 bases, leaving 8 bases of the junction unmatched. This CDR3 is 17 amino acids long. Germline CDR1 and CDR2: LNHNV and YYDKDF (reference sequence). The DNA of the CDR3 is TGTGCCACCAGCAGAGATTATGCCGGGACAGGGGGCCACGAGCAGTACTTC. This sequence encodes CATSRDYAGTGGHEQYF. Full variable domain (remainder filled in from reference TRBV15 and TRBJ2-7): DAMVIQNPRYQVTQFGKPVTLSCSQTLNHNVMYWYQQKSSQAPKLLFHYYDKDFNNEADTPDNFQSRRPNTSFCFLDIRSPGLGDTAMYLCATSRDYAGTGGHEQYFGPGTRLTVT.

The chain has TRBV24-1 and TRBJ1-5, with a weak D call TRBD1 (5 bases). V lost 4 bases to trimming and J lost 2 bases, with 11 bases between them. Germline V CDR1 and CDR2: KGHDR, SFDVKD. The CDR3 totals 15 residues. For the CDR3, the DNA is TGTGCCACCAGTGAGTCGGGCAGGGGCAATCAGCCCCAGCATTTT. Translation: CATSESGRGNQPQHF.

This clone was seen a single time. The chain is built from TRBV18 and TRBJ2-1; D is possibly TRBD2 (6 bases). CDR3 size: 15 residues. The germline V and J ends were trimmed by 4 bases and 0 bases, with 10 bases remaining between them. Germline values: CDR1 KGHSH, CDR2 LQKENI. CDR3 in amino acids: CASSRDGSSYNEQFF. DNA of the CDR3: TGTGCCAGCTCACGGGACGGGAGCTCCTACAATGAGCAGTTCTTC.

V is TRBV5-1 and J is TRBJ1-3; D unclear. The CDR3 covers 15 residues. The V end lost 4 bases, the J end lost 0 bases, and 11 bases lay between the germline ends. Germline V gene lookup returns CDR1 SGHRS and CDR2 YFSETQ. The DNA of the CDR3 is TGCGCCAGCAGCCTGGACGGTGACTCTGGAAACACCATATATTTT. This gives the protein CASSLDGDSGNTIYF.

The chain is built from TRBV5-1 and TRBJ1-5; D perhaps matches TRBD1 (5 bases). The CDR3 runs to 15 residues. Per the germline V gene, CDR1 is SGHRS and CDR2 is YFSETQ. V lost 0 bases and J 5 bases, leaving 12 bases between the germline ends. DNA for the CDR3: TGCGCCAGCAGCTTGGTGCAGGGTCCAGATCAGCCCCAGCATTTT. It is translated as CASSLVQGPDQPQHF.

This chain links TRBV6-5 with TRBJ1-1; tentative D call: TRBD1 (6 bases). V was shortened by 7 bases and J by 1 base, with 10 bases between the two germline ends. The V gene's germline CDR1 is MNHEY and CDR2 SVGAGI. CDR3 length equals 13 residues. The CDR3 nucleotides read TGTGCCAGCACCAGACAGGCGAACACTGAAGCTTTCTTT. Translated, it gives CASTRQANTEAFF.

This chain joins TRBV5-1 and TRBJ1-1, with 7 bases fitting TRBD1. CDR3 length: 14 residues. The trim removed 3 bases at V and 0 bases at J, leaving 2 bases unmatched. Germline lookup yields CDR1 SGHRS and CDR2 YFSETQ. In DNA, the CDR3 is TGCGCCAGCAGCTGGACAGGATTGAACACTGAAGCTTTCTTT. Translated, it gives CASSWTGLNTEAFF.

The chain is built from TRBV11-2 and TRBJ2-7; a possible D gene is TRBD1 (6 bases). The CDR3 is 15 residues long. Trimming took off 3 bases at V and 0 bases at J, with 12 bases between the two ends. The germline gives CDR1 SGHAT, CDR2 FQNNGV. The CDR3 sequence: CASSFGQINSYEQYF. The CDR3 nucleotides read TGTGCCAGCAGCTTTGGACAGATTAACTCCTACGAGCAGTACTTC. Together with reference TRBV11-2 and TRBJ2-7, the CDR3 gives the full variable domain: EAGVAQSPRYKIIEKRQSVAFWCNPISGHATLYWYQQILGQGPKLLIQFQNNGVVDDSQLPKDRFSAERLKGVDSTLKIQPAKLEDSAVYLCASSFGQINSYEQYFGPGTRLTVT.

This clone occurred a few times. The chain joins TRBV4-2 to TRBJ2-7; TRBD2 matches at 9 bases. Germline assignment: CDR1 LGHNA and CDR2 YNFKEQ. With V trimmed by 0 bases and J by 7 bases, 10 bases remained unmatched. The CDR3 loop spans 16 amino acids. Here the CDR3 DNA reads TGTGCCAGCAGCCAAGATGCGGCGGGAGGGCCAGGGGAGCAGTACTTC. Translated, it gives CASSQDAAGGPGEQYF.

The rearrangement joins TRBV6-5 to TRBJ1-5; the D gene is possibly TRBD1 (5 bases). CDR1 and CDR2 from the germline V gene are MNHEY and SVGAGI. Between the trimmed V and J ends, which lost 4 bases and 2 bases, there was a span of 6 bases. This CDR3 has 13 amino acids. CDR3 in amino acids: CASSSTGNQPQHF. Written as DNA, the CDR3 is TGTGCCAGCAGTTCGACAGGCAATCAGCCCCAGCATTTT.

CDR3 sequence: CAHGESSTDTQYF. The CDR3 nucleotides are TGTGCCCACGGGGAGTCTAGCACAGATACGCAGTATTTT. V is TRBV10-3 and J is TRBJ2-3; the D gene is possibly TRBD2 (5 bases). This CDR3 comprises 13 residues. Germline V gives CDR1 ENHRY, CDR2 SYGVKD. V lost 11 bases and J 0 bases, leaving 12 bases between the germline ends.

V usage is TRBV4-3 and J usage is TRBJ2-2; D is possibly TRBD1 (5 bases). Germline-derived CDR1 and CDR2 are LGHNA and YSLEER. V lost 1 base to trimming and J lost 1 base, with 7 bases between them. The CDR3 loop spans 15 amino acids. The CDR3 protein is CASSQVDRNTGELFF. In DNA form, the CDR3 reads TGCGCCAGCAGCCAAGTCGACAGGAACACCGGGGAGCTGTTTTTT.

V is TRBV11-2 and J is TRBJ2-7; D gene uncertain. This CDR3 has 14 amino acids. Germline V gene sequence: CDR1 SGHAT, CDR2 FQNNGV. The V and J ends lost 0 bases and 5 bases respectively, with 11 bases between them. This chain's CDR3 is CASSLDLGWHEQYF. CDR3 DNA: TGTGCCAGCAGCTTAGATCTGGGGTGGCACGAGCAGTACTTC.

The V gene is TRBV21-1, the J gene TRBJ2-1; the table's TRBD2 call for D was not verified on the DNA. TRBV21-1 is described as a pseudogene. The CDR3 is 17 residues long. The CDR3 DNA follows: TGTGCCAGCAGCCCTTCCGTCTGGGAGACGGACTACAATGAGCAGTTCTTC. As protein: CASSPSVWETDYNEQFF.